The rows below give T cell receptor beta chains drawn from one sample of a study of blood T cell repertoires in COVID-19. TCRdb keeps only in-frame clones here, not all; method: immunoSEQ multiplex PCR. The table has roughly 93,000 clones, nearly 90% seen once. Sequences were obtained from peripheral blood. The receptor source for this set is a man aged 45 to 65 with acute or convalescent COVID-19. The CDR3 runs from the conserved cysteine through the conserved F or W. The D gene is left open where the match is weak. The size entry is marked missing in some rows and otherwise reads once, few, many or a size class.

V gene	clone size	J gene	D gene	CDR3 protein	CDR3 DNA
TRBV7-8	NA	TRBJ2-2	NA	CASSPNWGELFF	TGTGCCAGCAGCCCCAACTGGGGGGAGCTGTTTTTT
TRBV2	NA	TRBJ2-1	TRBD2	CASSEMAGGEQFF	TGTGCCAGCAGTGAGATGGCGGGAGGTGAGCAGTTCTTC
TRBV4-2	NA	TRBJ2-3	TRBD2	CASSQGERGGTDTQYF	TGTGCCAGCAGCCAAGGGGAGCGGGGGGGCACAGATACGCAGTATTTT
TRBV29-1	NA	TRBJ1-1	NA	CSGVQGTEAFF	TGCAGCGGCGTACAGGGAACTGAAGCTTTCTTT
TRBV28	NA	TRBJ1-2	NA	CALGSNYGYTF	TGTGCCCTCGGGTCCAACTATGGCTACACCTTC
TRBV5-1	NA	TRBJ1-5	NA	CASSVGGSGNQPQHF	TGCGCCAGCAGCGTCGGGGGTAGCGGCAATCAGCCCCAGCATTTT
TRBV6-4	NA	TRBJ2-3	TRBD2	CASSGLAGGPTDTQYF	TGTGCCAGCAGCGGACTAGCGGGGGGGCCGACAGATACGCAGTATTTT
TRBV2	once	TRBJ2-7	TRBD2	CASGGTNPGEQYF	TGTGCCAGCGGAGGGACTAACCCTGGGGAGCAGTACTTC
TRBV3-1/TRBV3-2	NA	TRBJ2-1	TRBD2	CASQLAGGPKSSYNEQFF	TGTGCCAGCCAGCTAGCGGGGGGTCCGAAGAGCTCCTACAATGAGCAGTTCTTC
TRBV5-4	NA	TRBJ2-5	TRBD1	CASSFGTGARTQYF	TGTGCCAGCAGCTTTGGGACAGGGGCAAGGACCCAGTACTTC
TRBV10-3	NA	TRBJ1-1	NA	CAISESPGNTEAFF	TGTGCCATCAGTGAGTCGCCGGGGAACACTGAAGCTTTCTTT
TRBV7-2	NA	TRBJ2-5	TRBD1	CASSKTGGAETQYF	TGTGCCAGCAGCAAGACAGGGGGCGCAGAGACCCAGTACTTC
TRBV19	few	TRBJ1-5	NA	CASDDRTRSNQPQHF	TGTGCCAGTGACGACAGGACGCGTAGCAATCAGCCCCAGCATTTT
TRBV5-1	NA	TRBJ2-7	TRBD2	CATGAGGNYEQYF	TGCGCCACCGGGGCGGGGGGAAACTACGAGCAGTACTTC
TRBV2	few	TRBJ1-5	TRBD1	CASSPDRVSNQPQHF	TGTGCCAGCAGTCCCGACAGGGTTAGCAATCAGCCCCAGCATTTT
TRBV7-3	NA	TRBJ2-1	TRBD2	CASSATSGGHNEQFF	TGTGCCAGCAGCGCGACTAGCGGGGGACACAATGAGCAGTTCTTC
TRBV4-1	NA	TRBJ1-2	TRBD1	CASSPTTGSYGYTF	TGCGCCAGCAGTCCCACGACAGGGAGCTATGGCTACACCTTC
TRBV30	NA	TRBJ1-6	TRBD1	CARDGTGARPLHF	TGTGCCCGTGACGGGACAGGGGCGAGGCCCCTCCACTTT
TRBV15	NA	TRBJ2-1	TRBD2	CATSRERGVRNEQFF	TGTGCCACCAGCAGAGAGCGGGGGGTCAGAAATGAGCAGTTCTTC
TRBV7-9	NA	TRBJ1-1	NA	CASSFGQAVNTEAFF	TGTGCCAGCAGCTTTGGGCAGGCCGTGAACACTGAAGCTTTCTTT
TRBV6-8	NA	TRBJ2-1	NA	CASSYSPDKAINEQFF	TGTGCCAGCAGTTACTCACCCGACAAGGCGATAAATGAGCAGTTCTTC
TRBV30	once	TRBJ1-2	NA	CAWSLLNYGYTF	TGTGCCTGGTCCCTTCTAAACTATGGCTACACCTTC
TRBV9	NA	TRBJ1-2	NA	CASSGDRFYGYTF	TGTGCCAGCAGCGGAGACAGGTTCTATGGCTACACCTTC
TRBV27	few	TRBJ2-1	NA	CASSFERSYNEQFF	TGTGCCAGCAGTTTTGAGAGGTCCTACAATGAGCAGTTCTTC
TRBV6-5	NA	TRBJ2-3	TRBD1	CASSYSTGQATDTQYF	TGTGCCAGCAGTTATTCGACTGGACAGGCAACAGATACGCAGTATTTT
TRBV28	NA	TRBJ1-2	NA	CASGETPHSYGYTF	TGTGCCAGCGGGGAGACCCCCCATAGCTATGGCTACACCTTC
TRBV19	NA	TRBJ2-1	NA	CASSGRRERNAYNEQFF	TGTGCCAGTAGTGGCCGGAGGGAGCGGAATGCCTACAATGAGCAGTTCTTC
TRBV10-3	NA	TRBJ2-2	TRBD2	CATRGGLSGGELFF	TGTGCCACTCGGGGGGGGCTGAGTGGCGGGGAGCTGTTTTTT
TRBV5-1	NA	TRBJ1-1	NA	CASSGTGMNTEAFF	TGCGCCAGCAGTGGAACAGGGATGAACACTGAAGCTTTCTTT
TRBV5-8	once	TRBJ2-1	NA	CASSRIISGASSYNEQFF	TGTGCCAGCAGCCGAATTATTTCAGGGGCAAGCTCCTACAATGAGCAGTTCTTC
TRBV7-9	NA	TRBJ1-2	NA	CASSPKGRDSGIYGYTF	TGTGCCAGCAGCCCAAAGGGACGGGACTCCGGGATCTATGGCTACACCTTC
TRBV6-5	NA	TRBJ1-2	NA	CASWDVGGSYGYTF	TGTGCCAGCTGGGACGTGGGGGGGTCATATGGCTACACCTTC
TRBV19	NA	TRBJ1-2	NA	CASTSTRFIPNYGYTF	TGTGCCAGTACCTCGACAAGGTTCATCCCTAACTATGGCTACACCTTC
TRBV5-1	NA	TRBJ2-5	TRBD1	CASSPRTGGETQYF	TGCGCCAGCAGTCCCCGGACAGGGGGGGAGACCCAGTACTTC
TRBV5-6	once	TRBJ1-5	NA	CASSFGAGRGNQPQHF	TGTGCCAGCAGCTTTGGTGCGGGCCGGGGCAATCAGCCCCAGCATTTT
TRBV5-1	NA	TRBJ2-2	TRBD1	CASSLDRGDTGELFF	TGCGCCAGCAGCCTCGACAGGGGGGACACCGGGGAGCTGTTTTTT
TRBV30	NA	TRBJ1-6	NA	CAWTFGGNSPLHF	TGTGCCTGGACCTTCGGGGGGAATTCACCCCTCCACTTT
TRBV3-1/TRBV3-2	NA	TRBJ2-7	NA	CASSQATVNEQYF	TGTGCCAGCAGCCAAGCAACGGTAAATGAGCAGTACTTC
TRBV15	NA	TRBJ1-2	TRBD1	CATSRVGTGLGGYTF	TGTGCCACCAGCAGAGTGGGGACAGGGCTTGGAGGCTACACCTTC
TRBV29-1	few	TRBJ1-2	TRBD1	CSVSLTGGIGYTF	TGCAGCGTGTCCCTGACAGGGGGCATTGGCTACACCTTC
TRBV4-1	NA	TRBJ2-1	TRBD1	CASSPYRGWLSNEQFF	TGCGCCAGCAGCCCATACAGGGGATGGCTGTCTAATGAGCAGTTCTTC
TRBV18	NA	TRBJ1-5	NA	CASSQTGEINQPQHF	TGTGCCAGCTCCCAAACGGGGGAAATCAATCAGCCCCAGCATTTT
TRBV5-1	NA	TRBJ1-6	NA	CASRDTGRWNSPLHF	TGCGCCAGCAGGGACACAGGGCGGTGGAATTCACCCCTCCACTTT
TRBV5-1	NA	TRBJ1-5	TRBD1	CASSLTGDPNQPQHF	TGCGCCAGCAGCTTGACAGGGGACCCCAATCAGCCCCAGCATTTT
TRBV7-3	NA	TRBJ2-2	TRBD1	CASSRTGANTGELFF	TGTGCCAGCAGCAGGACAGGGGCCAACACCGGGGAGCTGTTTTTT
TRBV7-6	NA	TRBJ1-6	NA	CASSSTGNSPLHF	TGTGCCAGCAGTTCAACAGGAAATTCACCCCTCCACTTT
TRBV21-1	NA	TRBJ2-1	NA	CASSTRLAGGHNEQFF	TGTGCCAGCAGCACCAGACTAGCGGGGGGGCACAATGAGCAGTTCTTC
TRBV30	once	TRBJ2-3	NA	CAWGFQRRASTDTQYF	TGTGCCTGGGGATTTCAACGCAGGGCTAGCACAGATACGCAGTATTTT
TRBV7-7	once	TRBJ2-5	TRBD2	CASSFGVASGEETQYF	TGTGCTAGCAGCTTTGGTGTGGCTAGCGGGGAAGAGACCCAGTACTTC
TRBV5-1	NA	TRBJ1-3	TRBD1	CASSNSDRDGNTIYF	TGCGCCAGCAGCAATTCGGACAGGGATGGAAACACCATATATTTT
TRBV10-3	NA	TRBJ1-2	TRBD1	CAILGQGAGYGYTF	TGTGCCATTCTCGGACAGGGAGCGGGGTATGGCTACACCTTC
TRBV30	NA	TRBJ1-4	TRBD1	CAWSYRGRDEKLFF	TGTGCCTGGAGCTACAGGGGTCGAGATGAAAAACTGTTTTTT
TRBV12-2	NA	TRBJ1-2	NA	CASRTERGQGFNYGYTF	TGTGCAAGTCGCACAGAACGGGGACAGGGTTTTAACTATGGCTACACCTTC
TRBV10-2	NA	TRBJ1-6	NA	CASSLSGDSPLHF	TGCGCCAGCAGTTTAAGCGGGGATTCACCCCTCCACTTT
TRBV12-5	NA	TRBJ1-4	NA	CASGLVLGGNEKLFF	TGTGCTAGTGGTTTGGTACTGGGGGGAAATGAAAAACTGTTTTTT